These 3 T cell receptor beta chains share one sample of origin, sequenced in a study of T cells after yellow fever vaccination. One entry per CDR3 protein, called by TCRdb with MiXCR from the 5' RACE reads. Of around 500,000 distinct CDR3 sequences detected, roughly a fifth appear once; the ten largest clones hold roughly a sixth. Material: PBMCs, obtained 20 to 25 days after the first yellow fever vaccination. The receptors were gathered from a man in his late teens or twenties who received the YFV17D yellow fever vaccine.

The CDR3 region is CSANKFGTAPSSGANVLTF. The CDR3 DNA is TGCAGTGCCAATAAGTTCGGGACAGCGCCGTCCTCTGGGGCCAACGTCCTGACTTTC. The rearrangement joins TRBV20-1 to TRBJ2-6, with 7 bases identical to TRBD1. The CDR3 runs to 19 residues. Germline lookup yields CDR1 DFQATT and CDR2 SNEGSKA (reference sequence). The trim removed 6 bases at V and 0 bases at J, leaving 17 bases unmatched.

This clonotype was counted a few times. This chain links TRBV7-3 with TRBJ2-7; perhaps TRBD2 as D (6 bases). Trimming shortened V by 4 bases and J by 6 bases, and 22 bases separated the two germline ends. The V gene's germline CDR1 is SGHTA and CDR2 FQGTGA. The CDR3 covers 16 residues. As DNA, the CDR3 is TGTGCCAGCAGCTCCCCTGTCGGGGGTTTCGACTCCGAGCAGTACGTC. It yields the protein CASSSPVGGFDSEQYV.

The chain is built from TRBV5-4 and TRBJ2-5; TRBD2 aligns across 8 bases. From germline, CDR1 is SGHNT and CDR2 YYREEE (reference sequence). CDR3 length equals 15 residues. V dropped 2 bases and J dropped 2; count of bases not matched to a gene: 5. CDR3 DNA: TGTGCCAGCAGCTTTATTAGCGGGGCTCAAGAGACCCAGTACTTC. Translating gives CASSFISGAQETQYF.